This passage covers 5 T cell receptor beta chains from one sample sequenced in a study of blood T cell repertoires in COVID-19. Measured with immunoSEQ multiplex PCR; TCRdb has only the in-frame clones, and not every one. The sample yields fewer than 85,000 clones, around 85% seen once. The sequencing input was peripheral blood. These receptors originate from a man aged 80 or over with acute or convalescent COVID-19.

The J gene is TRBJ1-5, the V gene TRBV28; perhaps TRBD1 as D (6 bases). The CDR3 runs to 17 residues. V lost 6 bases and J 0 bases, leaving 18 bases between the germline ends. Per the germline V gene, CDR1 is MDHEN and CDR2 is SYDVKM. The CDR3 spells CASSQTDYRVSNQPQHF. DNA of the CDR3: TGTGCCAGCAGCCAAACCGATTACAGGGTTAGCAATCAGCCCCAGCATTTT.

The rearrangement joins TRBV7-2 to TRBJ2-5; tentatively, D is TRBD1 (6 bases). Germline V gives CDR1 SGHTA, CDR2 FQGNSA. The ends were cut back, 7 bases at V and 2 bases at J, with 17 bases in the middle. This CDR3 is 15 amino acids long. This CDR3 is CASKPRTVQQETQYF. DNA of the CDR3: TGTGCCAGCAAGCCTAGGACAGTCCAACAAGAGACCCAGTACTTC.

V is TRBV7-2 and J is TRBJ2-2; TRBD1 matches 7 bases. The V gene's germline CDR1 is SGHTA and CDR2 FQGNSA. There are 16 residues in the CDR3. V dropped 5 bases and J dropped 0; count of bases not matched to a gene: 6. The CDR3 DNA reads as TGTGCCAGCAGCAGTTACAGGGGTTCGAACACCGGGGAGCTGTTTTTT. Translating it yields CASSSYRGSNTGELFF.

The V call is TRBV28, the J call TRBJ2-4; D possibly corresponds to TRBD1 (6 bases). The V gene's germline CDR1 is MDHEN and CDR2 SYDVKM. The CDR3 is made up of 14 amino acids. The V gene lost 5 bases and the J gene lost 4 bases, with 12 bases spanning the gap. This CDR3 is CASSLQGMKNIQYF. For the CDR3, the DNA is TGTGCCAGCAGTCTTCAGGGGATGAAAAACATTCAGTACTTC.

The J gene is TRBJ2-3, the V gene TRBV11-3; 7 bases match TRBD2. Germline V lookup: CDR1 SGHNT, CDR2 YENEEA. The CDR3 has 16 residues. J gave up 1 base and V 1 base, and 5 bases lay outside the gene matches. The CDR3 bases are TGTGCCAGCAGCTTAGGGGAGGGTAAGGGCACAGATACGCAGTATTTT. Translation: CASSLGEGKGTDTQYF.